The 11 T cell receptor beta chains reported below all come from one sample, sequenced in a study of T-cell memory formation after mild COVID-19. TCRdb used MiXCR to reprocess the 5' RACE reads, holding one entry per CDR3 protein. The sample has about 400,000 distinct CDR3 sequences, 23% seen once. Material: PBMCs or a T cell subset sorted from them (not recorded which). Receptors originate from an adult woman who had mild COVID-19 (a few samples of this study predate the infection). Cell type and time point are not known.

This clonotype has ten or more counts. The chain recombines TRBV7-2 with TRBJ2-1; 13 positions match TRBD2. With V trimmed by 5 bases and J by 9 bases, 7 bases remained unmatched. The V gene's germline CDR1 is SGHTA and CDR2 FQGNSA. The CDR3 sequence is 15 residues long. CDR3 DNA: TGTGCCAGCAGCCAACTAGCGGGAGGGCCGGGTGAGCAGTTCTTC. It codes for CASSQLAGGPGEQFF. The full variable domain, with the rest looked up from reference TRBV7-2 and TRBJ2-1, is GAGVSQSPSNKVTEKGKDVELRCDPISGHTALYWYRQSLGQGLEFLIYFQGNSAPDKSGLPSDRFSAERTGGSVSTLTIQRTQQEDSAVYLCASSQLAGGPGEQFFGPGTRLTVL.

This clonotype was recorded a few times. The chain employs TRBV7-6 and TRBJ2-7, with D possibly matching TRBD2 (6 bases). Germline V CDR1 and CDR2: SGHVS, FNYEAQ. The CDR3 loop spans 15 amino acids. The ends were cut back, 0 bases at V and 9 bases at J, with 18 bases in the middle. This CDR3 reads CASSLAGTASALQYF. CDR3 sequence (DNA): TGTGCCAGCAGCTTAGCAGGGACGGCTAGCGCTCTGCAGTACTTC.

This clonotype has only a few counts. The V and J genes are TRBV21-1 and TRBJ2-7; the D call of TRBD1 is as the table states it, not checked on the DNA. TRBV21-1 is a documented pseudogene. This CDR3 spans 18 amino acids. CDR3 coding DNA: TGTGCCAGCAGCCCAGGGGCCGTTTTCGGGCGTGTGGCTGGCGAGCAGTACTTC. Protein product: CASSPGAVFGRVAGEQYF.

This chain uses TRBV24-1 with TRBJ2-5, with 8 nucleotides matching TRBD2. The CDR3 contains 15 residues. Germline CDR1 KGHDR, CDR2 SFDVKD. J lost 2 bases, V lost 7 bases, and 8 bases had no gene match. The CDR3 reads CATSILTSGQETQYF. DNA for the CDR3: TGTGCCACCAGCATCCTCACTAGCGGTCAAGAGACCCAGTACTTC.

J is TRBJ1-1 and V is TRBV12-3 or TRBV12-4; D unresolved. Trimming stripped 10 bases from V and 0 bases from J, with 12 bases between. The CDR3 is 13 residues long. The CDR3 DNA reads as TGTGCCACCAAATTGTACCTGAACACTGAAGCTTTCTTT. It codes for CATKLYLNTEAFF.

This clonotype appeared a single time. The V and J genes are TRBV20-1 and TRBJ1-6; TRBD1 aligns across 10 bases. Germline loops: CDR1 DFQATT, CDR2 SNEGSKA (reference sequence). V trimming: 6 bases; J trimming: 6 bases; junction bases outside the gene matches: 8. The CDR3 has 15 residues. CDR3 loop: CSALTGGLSNSPLHF. Written as DNA, the CDR3 is TGCAGTGCGTTGACAGGGGGCTTGTCTAATTCACCCCTCCACTTT.

Only one count was recorded for this clonotype. V and J are TRBV6-2 or TRBV6-3 and TRBJ2-1, with 8 bases fitting TRBD2. This CDR3 has 19 amino acids. V lost 0 bases, J lost 0 bases, and 10 bases stayed unmatched. Germline V gene sequence: CDR1 MNHEY, CDR2 SVGEGT. Here the CDR3 DNA reads TGTGCCAGCAGTTACTCGATCGACGGCGGGGGGAGCTCCTACAATGAGCAGTTCTTC. This codes for CASSYSIDGGGSSYNEQFF.

The V gene is TRBV6-5, the J gene TRBJ1-6; 9 nucleotides match TRBD1. Per germline, CDR1 MNHEY and CDR2 SVGAGI. CDR3 length equals 14 residues. V was pared by 2 bases and J by 7 bases, with 0 bases of the junction left unmatched. As DNA, the CDR3 is TGTGCCAGCAGTTACGGGACAGGGAATTCACCCCTCCACTTT. Translating gives CASSYGTGNSPLHF.

This rearrangement joins TRBV7-8 to TRBJ2-3; D tentatively fits TRBD1 or TRBD2 (5 bases each). V lost 0 bases and J lost 2, with 15 bases in between. Germline V gene lookup returns CDR1 SGHVS and CDR2 FQNEAQ. The CDR3 is 17 residues long. The CDR3 loop reads CASSLAGATSFTDTQYF. For the CDR3, the DNA is TGTGCCAGCAGCTTAGCCGGGGCTACCTCTTTCACAGATACGCAGTATTTT. The complete variable domain, with remaining parts taken from reference TRBV7-8 and TRBJ2-3, reads GAGVSQSPRYKVAKRGQDVALRCDPISGHVSLFWYQQALGQGPEFLTYFQNEAQLDKSGLPSDRFFAERPEGSVSTLKIQRTQQEDSAVYLCASSLAGATSFTDTQYFGPGTRLTVL.

The J gene is TRBJ1-5, the V gene TRBV5-1, with 11 bases lining up with TRBD1. The CDR3 length is 15 residues. Germline trimming cut 0 bases from V and 7 bases from J; bases unmatched to any gene: 3. CDR1 is SGHRS and CDR2 is YFSETQ in the germline V gene. DNA of the CDR3: TGCGCCAGCAGCTTGGATGGGACAGGGGGACAGCCCCAGCATTTT. Encoded protein: CASSLDGTGGQPQHF.

This clonotype occurred a few times. CDR3 coding DNA: TGTGCCAGCAGCTTTTACGGTCCCTACGAGCAGTACTTC. It specifies CASSFYGPYEQYF. The chain uses TRBV5-4 and TRBJ2-7, with D unresolved. V dropped 2 bases and J dropped 2 bases, with 8 bases sitting between them. Germline CDR1 and CDR2: SGHNT and YYREEE (reference sequence). This CDR3 comprises 13 residues.